The source of this T cell receptor beta chain is a study of shared clonotypes between healthy human individuals. Per sorted-subset replicate PCR, input was approximately 0.2 ug DNA, representing about 30,000 T cell genomes. Profiling relied on immunoSEQ multiplex PCR, and the TCRdb table lists in-frame clones only, not all of them. The table includes approximately 1.1 million clones, about 84% detected once. The receptor comes from a man between 18 and 29 years old in good health. Some clones in this sample may be carry-over from other donors' samples. The specimen was memory CD4+ T cells from PBMCs. Documented subset: CD45RA-negative fraction.

The CDR3, as DNA: TGTGCCAGCAGCTTATTGGTGGATTCACCCCTCCACTTT. Protein sequence: CASSLLVDSPLHF. The chain is built from TRBV7-3 and TRBJ1-6; D call uncertain. V was cut by 2 bases and J by 8 bases, with 7 bases left in between. Germline lookup yields CDR1 SGHTA and CDR2 FQGTGA. The CDR3 is made up of 13 amino acids.